This TCR beta chain was recorded in a study of T cell responses to AZD1222 COVID-19 vaccine. Sequencing used immunoSEQ multiplex PCR; TCRdb keeps in-frame clones, though not all of them. The table includes about 180,000 clones, about 93% detected once. The clonotype originates from an adult who received the AZD1222 COVID-19 vaccine. The input for sequencing was peripheral blood, taken 28 days after the second AZD1222 dose.

The CDR3 DNA is TGTGCCAGCAGCGAATTACAGCCGGGACAGCTAAATGAAAAACTGTTTTTT. It encodes CASSELQPGQLNEKLFF. This sequence joins TRBV7-6 and TRBJ1-4; 7 bases fit TRBD1. Germline V gene lookup returns CDR1 SGHVS and CDR2 FNYEAQ. The CDR3 sequence is 17 residues long. With V trimmed by 5 bases and J by 5 bases, 14 bases remained unmatched.